This TCR beta chain derives from a study of tumor-infiltrating lymphocytes in localized non-small cell lung cancer (dated by TCRdb to the early 2020s). Turning to the overall study: Patients whose samples were collected after neoadjuvant chemotherapy, as well as both smokers and never-smokers and several histologies, were included in the cohort. A total of 50 or so patients were included in the paired tumor versus uninvolved lung comparison of immunoSEQ T-cell fraction. In total, the ICON cohort consisted of over a hundred surgical patients with localized non-small cell lung cancer who had their tumors resected. The same patients underwent several integrated assays, with TCR sequencing performed together with flow cytometry, multiplex immunofluorescence, RNA-seq, exome sequencing and proteomics. From each patient came resected tumor tissue plus uninvolved lung tissue from that same patient, and the uninvolved lung tissue was described as non-adjacent to the tumor. What the research found in general, with its limitations: TCRbeta sequencing supported higher T cell infiltration in tumors than in uninvolved lung tissue, consistent with immunofluorescence CD3 counts. Different pieces of the same tissue were used for different assays, so technical variation could not be separated from intratumor heterogeneity. No association of tumor T-cell fraction from TCR sequencing with recurrence-free survival was found (p = 0.61). TCR-derived T-cell fraction did not differ between the flow cytometry-defined immunotypes IM1 (good prognosis) and IM2 (poor prognosis). Assay coverage varied across patients depending on available tissue quantity, so only a subset of the cohort had TCR sequencing.

ICON enrollment began in the first half of 2016, and the last patient was enrolled in 2018. From a subcohort of approximately 76 patients, fresh tumor and matched uninvolved tissue were collected for in-depth immune analyses, including TCR sequencing. DNA isolated from bulk tissue, without cell sorting, was used for TCR sequencing. Including the terminal cysteine and phenylalanine, the CDR3 comprises 14 residues. Only the CDR3 DNA is retained, 42 bases long and in frame from the first base. V gives up 0 bases and J gives up 7 bases, and the segment between their germline ends measures 10 bases. As encoded in the germline V gene, CDR1 is SGHDT while CDR2 is YYEEEE. This clone has a single count. Its antigen remains undetermined. No quality values exist for individual bases; no much larger clone is one base distant. TCR sequencing with the immunoSEQ assay provided the T-cell fraction in tumor and uninvolved lung tissue. The authors' analysis ran thus. For survival analysis, patients were split into high (upper tertile) and low (lower two tertiles) T-cell fraction groups and compared by log-rank test. A signed-rank test was used to test differences in T-cell fraction between paired tumor and uninvolved lung samples. TCRdb obtained this table from immuneACCESS and retained in-frame rearrangements with V and J assigned. These tables miss some clones; where compared with another copy, unresolved V genes account for less than half of the shortfall, and the remainder is unexplained. V, J and clone size are those of that table, while D and trimming were read from the DNA. In this sample the table shows 7,000 or so clones, around 77% of which occur a single time. The ten largest clones capture more than 7% of the sample.

The clonotype comes from a human donor with non-small cell lung cancer. The sequencing sample was made of lung tumor tissue. Recombination connected TRBV5-6 to TRBJ1-4, with the D gene not clear enough to name. The CDR3 corresponds to CASSLGLRGEKLFF. The DNA is as follows: TGTGCCAGCAGCTTGGGACTCCGAGGTGAAAAACTGTTTTTT.